One sample yielded the 25 T cell receptor beta chains listed below, sequenced in a study of CD8+ T cells in alopecia areata. The sequencing template was cDNA reverse transcribed from extracted RNA. Profiling relied on immunoSEQ multiplex PCR, and the TCRdb table lists in-frame clones only, not all of them. The top ten hold 7.5% to 9% of the sample, which has around 100,000 clones, around three fifths seen once. Sequenced input: CD4+ T cells sorted from blood. The source of these receptors is a human donor in good health.

In this sample, this clone turned up a few times. The CDR3, as DNA: TGTGCCAGCAGCAAGGAGGGGGGCCTGGGCGAGCAGTACTTC. Translation gives CASSKEGGLGEQYF. The genes are TRBV5-6 and TRBJ2-7, with D perhaps TRBD1 or TRBD2 (6 bases each). The length of the CDR3 is 14 residues. The ends were cut back, 4 bases at V and 6 bases at J, with 17 bases in the middle. In germline, CDR1 is SGHDT, CDR2 YYEEEE.

The V and J genes are TRBV4-3 and TRBJ2-7; TRBD1 matches at 11 bases. CDR3 length: 15 residues. The V gene's germline CDR1 is LGHNA and CDR2 YSLEER. The ends lost 4 bases at V and 7 bases at J; junction bases unmatched: 9. The CDR3 bases are TGCGCCAGCAGCCCCGTAGGACAGGGGGCTCGGGAGCAGTACTTC. Protein: CASSPVGQGAREQYF.

In its sample, this clone was seen a few times. This chain uses TRBV29-1 with TRBJ1-5, with D unresolved. V dropped 5 bases and J dropped 0 bases, with 11 bases sitting between them. Germline CDR1 SQVTM, CDR2 ANQGSEA. There are 14 residues in the CDR3. CDR3 residues: CSVRGENSNQPQHF. CDR3 sequence (DNA): TGCAGCGTTCGGGGTGAGAATAGCAATCAGCCCCAGCATTTT.

The chain joins TRBV25-1 to TRBJ2-1; 7 positions match TRBD1. Germline V gives CDR1 MGHDK, CDR2 SYGVNS. Losses at the gene ends were 3 bases for V and 4 bases for J; bases not matched to a gene: 9. This CDR3 comprises 16 residues. The CDR3, as DNA: TGTGCCAGCAGTGACCCGGGACAGATTCCGTACAATGAGCAGTTCTTC. This sequence encodes CASSDPGQIPYNEQFF.

V usage is TRBV5-1 and J usage is TRBJ2-3; the match to TRBD1 covers 7 bases. The CDR3 covers 14 residues. J lost 0 bases, V lost 4 bases, and 2 bases had no gene match. Germline V gene lookup returns CDR1 SGHRS and CDR2 YFSETQ. The CDR3 DNA is TGCGCCAGCAGCCGGGACAGAAGCACAGATACGCAGTATTTT. Encoded protein: CASSRDRSTDTQYF.

J is TRBJ2-5 and V is TRBV6-1; TRBD2 agrees at 13 bases. J was trimmed by 2 bases and V by 4 bases; bases with no gene match: 7. Per germline, CDR1 MNHNS and CDR2 SASEGT. CDR3 size: 17 residues. The DNA for the CDR3 is TGTGCCAGCAGTGTAGCGACTAGCGGGGGGTTGCAAGAGACCCAGTACTTC. Amino acid sequence: CASSVATSGGLQETQYF.

The V gene is TRBV5-6, the J gene TRBJ1-2; D remains unclear. Looked up from germline, CDR1 is SGHDT and CDR2 is YYEEEE. V was cut by 2 bases and J by 5 bases, with 13 bases left in between. The CDR3 totals 14 residues. CDR3 bases: TGTGCCAGCAGCTTACTTATAAGGGAGTATGGCTACACCTTC. Translated: CASSLLIREYGYTF.

The rearrangement links TRBV2 to TRBJ1-1, with 8 bases that match TRBD1. Germline CDR1 is SNHLY and CDR2 is FYNNEI. The trim removed 5 bases at V and 12 bases at J, leaving 8 bases unmatched. The CDR3 has 12 residues. CDR3 nucleotides: TGTGCCAGCAGTACAGGGGGTCCTTCAACTTTCTTT. Its translation: CASSTGGPSTFF.

The V call is TRBV29-1, the J call TRBJ1-1, with D tentatively TRBD1 (6 bases). Trimming stripped 3 bases from V and 0 bases from J, with 11 bases between. Germline loops: CDR1 SQVTM, CDR2 ANQGSEA. The CDR3 runs 14 residues. The CDR3 sequence: CSVERQEMNTEAFF. In DNA form, the CDR3 reads TGCAGCGTTGAGAGACAGGAGATGAACACTGAAGCTTTCTTT. Full variable domain (remainder filled in from reference TRBV29-1 and TRBJ1-1): SAVISQKPSRDICQRGTSLTIQCQVDSQVTMMFWYRQQPGQSLTLIATANQGSEATYESGFVIDKFPISRPNLTFSTLTVSNMSPEDSSIYLCSVERQEMNTEAFFGQGTRLTVV.

This clone was seen a handful of times. Here the CDR3 reads CASSQKQGTYEQYF. The CDR3 bases are TGTGCCAGCAGTCAGAAACAGGGAACCTACGAGCAGTACTTC. The chain carries TRBV25-1 and TRBJ2-7, with D possibly matching TRBD1 (6 bases). Trimming took off 5 bases at V and 2 bases at J, with 13 bases between the two ends. The CDR3 covers 14 residues. Germline CDR1 and CDR2: MGHDK and SYGVNS.

The chain is built from TRBV2 and TRBJ2-5; no definite D call. CDR3 length: 12 amino acids. Germline CDR1 and CDR2: SNHLY and FYNNEI. Trimming took 6 bases from V and 2 from J, leaving 7 bases between them. DNA for the CDR3: TGTGCCAGCAGCACACGTCAAGAGACCCAGTACTTC. It is translated as CASSTRQETQYF.

This chain uses TRBV7-2 with TRBJ2-1; 9 bases fit TRBD2. The CDR3 covers 15 residues. V trimming: 4 bases; J trimming: 4 bases; junction bases outside the gene matches: 5. Germline V gene data show CDR1 as SGHTA and CDR2 as FQGNSA. The DNA of the CDR3 is TGTGCCAGCAGCTCGACTAGCGGACTATACAATGAGCAGTTCTTC. It is translated as CASSSTSGLYNEQFF.

The CDR3 is CASSAQRGSSYEQYF. In DNA form, the CDR3 reads TGTGCCAGCAGCGCCCAGCGGGGTAGCTCCTACGAGCAGTACTTC. V gene TRBV7-2 combines with J gene TRBJ2-7; 7 bases map to TRBD2. Germline V gene lookup returns CDR1 SGHTA and CDR2 FQGNSA. V dropped 5 bases and J dropped 0; count of bases not matched to a gene: 7. The CDR3 consists of 15 residues.

The gene calls are TRBV29-1 and TRBJ2-3; D is tentatively TRBD1 or TRBD2 (6 bases each). The CDR3 has 13 residues. V lost 2 bases to trimming and J lost 6 bases, with 12 bases between them. CDR1 and CDR2 from the germline V gene are SQVTM and ANQGSEA. CDR3 in amino acids: CSVERGAIDTQYF. CDR3 bases: TGCAGCGTTGAAAGGGGGGCGATCGATACGCAGTATTTT.

The count of this clone is one. This chain links TRBV7-2 with TRBJ2-2; the D gene could be TRBD1 or TRBD2 (5 bases each). The germline gives CDR1 SGHTA, CDR2 FQGNSA. The CDR3 length is 16 residues. Trimming took 5 bases from V and 6 from J, leaving 19 bases between them. The DNA of the CDR3 is TGTGCCAGCAGCCCCCTGGCTGCGCTGGGGGCCGGGGAGCTGTTTTTT. Translation: CASSPLAALGAGELFF. The full variable domain, its missing parts supplied by reference TRBV7-2 and TRBJ2-2, is GAGVSQSPSNKVTEKGKDVELRCDPISGHTALYWYRQSLGQGLEFLIYFQGNSAPDKSGLPSDRFSAERTGGSVSTLTIQRTQQEDSAVYLCASSPLAALGAGELFFGEGSRLTVL.

This clone was found a few times. In DNA, the CDR3 is TGTGCCAGCCGTCAGGGGGCTGGGGCCAACGTCCTGACTTTC. Its translation: CASRQGAGANVLTF. The gene calls are TRBV28 and TRBJ2-6; the match to TRBD1 covers 7 bases. From germline, CDR1 is MDHEN and CDR2 SYDVKM. The CDR3 totals 14 residues. With V trimmed by 8 bases and J by 2 bases, 3 bases remained unmatched.

V is TRBV4-3 and J is TRBJ1-2; D is ambiguous. The germline V and J ends were trimmed by 0 bases and 1 base, with 9 bases remaining between them. CDR3 length: 15 amino acids. Germline assignment: CDR1 LGHNA and CDR2 YSLEER. The CDR3 here is CASSQDRWDNYGYTF. The CDR3 DNA is TGCGCCAGCAGCCAAGATAGGTGGGATAACTATGGCTACACCTTC.

Only a few counts were recorded for this clone. Within the sample, other DNA sequences also encode this same CDR3. The V gene is TRBV7-8, the J gene TRBJ2-5; no reliable D call. Germline V gene lookup returns CDR1 SGHVS and CDR2 FQNEAQ. CDR3 length: 12 amino acids. The ends were cut back, 5 bases at V and 2 bases at J, with 6 bases in the middle. CDR3 coding DNA: TGTGCCAGCAGCCGCGATCAAGAGACCCAGTACTTC. Translating it yields CASSRDQETQYF.

The chain joins TRBV14 to TRBJ2-1; D call uncertain. The CDR3 length is 11 residues. The V gene's germline CDR1 is SGHDN and CDR2 FVKESK. V was cut by 3 bases and J by 3 bases, with 0 bases left in between. The CDR3 here is CASSHYNEQFF. The DNA for the CDR3 is TGTGCCAGCAGCCACTACAATGAGCAGTTCTTC.

This sequence joins TRBV5-1 and TRBJ1-6, with TRBD1 matching 9 bases. This CDR3 comprises 15 residues. Looked up from germline, CDR1 is SGHRS and CDR2 is YFSETQ. Losses at the gene ends were 4 bases for V and 10 bases for J; bases not matched to a gene: 9. The CDR3 loop is CASSRGQGERSPLHF. The CDR3 coding sequence is TGCGCCAGCAGCCGGGGACAGGGTGAAAGGTCACCCCTCCACTTT.

This sequence joins TRBV6-1 and TRBJ1-6; D might be TRBD1 (5 bases). Germline V gives CDR1 MNHNS, CDR2 SASEGT. Trimming removed 3 bases at V and 7 bases at J, with 13 bases between. The CDR3 extends over 15 amino acids. The CDR3 here is CASSDQWGINSPLHF. CDR3 bases: TGTGCCAGCAGTGACCAGTGGGGGATAAATTCACCCCTCCACTTT.

J is TRBJ1-2 and V is TRBV7-9; TRBD1 is a possible D gene (5 bases). CDR1 is SEHNR, CDR2 FQNEAQ, per germline (reference sequence). The CDR3 contains 14 residues. Trimming pared 1 base from V and 2 bases from J, leaving 8 bases between. CDR3 in amino acids: CASSLGGVNYGYTF. CDR3 DNA sequence: TGTGCCAGCAGCTTAGGAGGGGTAAACTATGGCTACACCTTC.

The chain couples TRBV29-1 to TRBJ1-1; TRBD1 matches 7 bases. Germline trimming cut 7 bases from V and 2 bases from J; bases unmatched to any gene: 7. Germline CDR1 reads SQVTM; CDR2 reads ANQGSEA. CDR3 length: 13 amino acids. DNA for the CDR3: TGCAGCGCCAGAGGACAGGAAAACACTGAAGCTTTCTTT. Translated, it gives CSARGQENTEAFF.

The gene calls are TRBV6-5 and TRBJ2-1; D ambiguous. Germline V lookup: CDR1 MNHEY, CDR2 SVGAGI. The CDR3 runs to 11 residues. V was shortened by 5 bases and J by 5 bases, with 4 bases between the two germline ends. The CDR3 DNA sequence: TGTGCCAGCAGTGTCAACAATGAGCAGTTCTTC. Its translation: CASSVNNEQFF.

This chain links TRBV9 with TRBJ2-5, with 14 nucleotides matching TRBD2. CDR1 is SGDLS and CDR2 is YYNGEE in the germline V gene. The junction had 8 bases not matched to a gene; V was cut back by 4 bases and J by 6 bases. The CDR3 length is 16 residues. The CDR3 bases are TGTGCCAGCAGCCCACGGACTAGCGGGGGGCAGCAGACCCAGTACTTC. As protein: CASSPRTSGGQQTQYF. The full variable domain, with the rest looked up from reference TRBV9 and TRBJ2-5, is DSGVTQTPKHLITATGQRVTLRCSPRSGDLSVYWYQQSLDQGLQFLIQYYNGEERAKGNILERFSAQQFPDLHSELNLSSLELGDSALYFCASSPRTSGGQQTQYFGPGTRLLVL.